The 3 T cell receptor beta chains presented below share a single source sample, sequenced in a study of a mutant IDH1 vaccine in newly diagnosed glioma. This sample's time point: baseline, week 1 (first vaccination visit). Treatment of the sample: pre-vaccination baseline after standard-of-care therapy. Clones were read by immunoSEQ multiplex PCR, and TCRdb kept only the in-frame ones, dropping some. The data hold around 92,000 clones, with 83% observed a single time. The sample in question was PBMCs, obtained from a glioma patient treated with radiotherapy, temozolomide or both. All receptors derive from a woman between 45 and 65 years old with glioma.

This clone was detected only a few times. The chain combines TRBV5-1 with TRBJ1-2; no reliable D call. Trimming took 4 bases from V and 5 from J, leaving 9 bases between them. The germline CDR1 and CDR2 sequences are SGHRS and YFSETQ. The CDR3 has 12 residues. Here the CDR3 reads CASSPDTYGYTF. CDR3 nucleotides: TGCGCCAGCAGCCCCGACACGTATGGCTACACCTTC.

The genes are TRBV10-3 and TRBJ2-1, with a tentative D call TRBD2 (5 bases). CDR1 and CDR2 from the germline V gene are ENHRY and SYGVKD. The V end was cut by 7 bases, the J end by 7 bases, with 11 bases between. This CDR3 spans 12 amino acids. The CDR3 loop reads CAINEGRNEQFF. The CDR3 DNA reads as TGTGCCATCAACGAGGGCAGGAATGAGCAGTTCTTC.

This chain links TRBV7-2 with TRBJ2-5; TRBD2 matches at 15 bases. Germline V CDR1 and CDR2: SGHTA, FQGNSA. V was pared by 4 bases and J by 5 bases, with 5 bases of the junction left unmatched. The CDR3 runs to 16 residues. The CDR3 loop is CASSWTSGGARETQYF. The CDR3 DNA is TGTGCCAGCAGCTGGACTAGCGGGGGGGCTCGGGAGACCCAGTACTTC.